This record concerns one T cell receptor beta chain sequence. This clonotype turned up a few times. Its antigen is currently not known. Base qualities are not recorded, but no much larger clone differs from it by a single base. Libraries were constructed by 5' RACE. The instrument given in TCRdb is Illumina HiSeq 2000. Template switching added a universal primer binding site, and the final cDNA carried a unique molecular identifier that allowed TCR cDNA molecules to be counted accurately. Specific primers in the conserved constant-segment region were used to synthesize first-strand cDNA for the TCR alpha and beta chains. To control for contamination, each cDNA library was double barcoded with a SMART-Mk sample barcode plus Illumina barcodes. Two successive PCR steps introduced TruSeq adapter sequences along with Illumina sample barcodes. Sequencing of the TCR alpha and beta cDNA libraries was done on the Illumina HiSeq platform using custom primers. Regarding the original processing steps: Unique molecular identifiers were extracted from raw reads with MiGEC, and CDR3 positions were determined with MiXCR. For each individual, recombination models were inferred using an EM algorithm with the repgenHMM and IGoR tools. Shared clonotypes were analyzed with the tcR package in R, and sharing was normalized by the product of cloneset sizes. To study raw recombination free of thymic and clonal selection effects, out-of-frame nonproductive sequences were analyzed. The public reads were quality trimmed at Q25 with fastp and then assembled into clones with MiXCR by TCRdb, keeping productive beta chains. Rows matching on CDR3 protein sequence are summarized as one entry with the most common DNA and genes. None of the V and J calls come from the authors' own analysis; TCRdb made them. Here the sample has 350,000 to 600,000 distinct CDR3 sequences; 14% occur a single time. The top ten constitute roughly 0.56% of the sample.

Ends trimmed: V by 4 bases, J by 5 bases; bases unmatched to a gene: 9. The CDR3 holds 17 amino acids from the cysteine to the phenylalanine. Only the CDR3 DNA stays, 51 bases, in frame from base 1. The germline V gene specifies LGHNA as CDR1 and YSLEER as CDR2. This entry is derived from a study of identical twins (dated by TCRdb to 2015 to 2016). In the study overall: To test whether fetal clonotypes persist, the study used deep sequencing on TCR alpha and beta repertoires from monozygotic twins, unrelated adults of various ages, and cord blood. To rule out contamination, the twin experiments were replicated at different times with different library preparation protocols.

Study-level results and caveats: Fewer insertions were carried by abundant cord blood beta clonotypes; a weaker similar trend was observed in young adult naive repertoires, while no such trend was observed in memory repertoires. In beta out-of-frame sequences, excess twin sharing was weaker, because having fewer shared sequences lowered the signal-to-noise ratio. Zero-insertion analyses could be partly confounded by invariant T cells such as MAIT and iNKT, although diverse VJ usage argued against such confounding for most clonotypes. Because the same donors could not be followed over many years, the conclusions relied on cross-sectional statistical analysis. Compared with coincidental sharing between unrelated individuals, an excess of low generation-probability sequences was observed among out-of-frame TCR alpha sequences shared between twins. Recombination models systematically underestimated out-of-frame TCR alpha sharing in monozygotic twins but agreed with sharing between unrelated individuals.

Only healthy Caucasian donors were included. The twin cohort comprised three pairs of female monozygotic twins, all aged roughly 18 to 30 years. Positive isolation kits from Invitrogen were used to isolate the CD4+ and CD8+ T cell populations. Separately, the same data were catalogued under a study of yellow fever vaccine responses in identical twins. Per the second study: The authors reported that the T cell response to vaccination in identical twins appeared partly convergent and partly personalized. In the study, vaccine-responding T cell clones were precisely tracked in identical twins.

The receptor was derived from a woman younger than 30 in good health. In this chain, TRBV4-3 is recombined with TRBJ2-1, with 12 middle bases fitting TRBD2. The sample taken for sequencing was CD4+ T cells sorted from blood. DNA sequence: TGCGCCAGCAGCCCGGGACTAGCGGGCCCCGTTAACAATGAGCAGTTCTTC. Its translation is CASSPGLAGPVNNEQFF.